This TCR beta chain was sequenced in a study of glioma-infiltrating T cells. The iRepertoire nested amplicon-rescue multiplex PCR amplified TCR alpha and beta CDR3s from RNA. MiXCR, applied by TCRdb to the multiplex PCR reads, yields one record per CDR3 protein. Of more than 300,000 distinct CDR3 sequences listed, approximately 42% are singletons. Germline V gene lookup returns CDR1 DFQATT and CDR2 SNEGSKA (reference sequence). V was cut by 5 bases and J by 5 bases, with 4 bases left in between. The CDR3 spans 10 residues. Sequenced input: glioma tissue, nonneoplastic brain tissue, or PBMCs (not recorded which). The gene calls are TRBV20-1 and TRBJ2-1; D remains unclear. The sequence was obtained from a human donor with low-grade glioma or glioblastoma, undergoing nonglioma brain surgery, or in good health (not recorded which). This CDR3 is CSAENNEQFF. The CDR3 DNA reads as TGCAGTGCTGAGAACAATGAGCAGTTCTTC.